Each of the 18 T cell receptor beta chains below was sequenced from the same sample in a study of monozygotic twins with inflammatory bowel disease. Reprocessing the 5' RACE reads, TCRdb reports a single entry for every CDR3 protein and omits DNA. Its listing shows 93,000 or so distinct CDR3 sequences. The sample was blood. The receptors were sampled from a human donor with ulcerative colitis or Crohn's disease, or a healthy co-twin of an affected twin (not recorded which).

The CDR3 sequence is CASSLTPAYAGELFF. The chain employs TRBV7-3 and TRBJ2-2; the TCRdb D gene call, TRBD1, has no DNA to confirm it. The CDR3 extends over 15 amino acids. CDR1 and CDR2 (germline): SGHTA, FQGTGA. The full variable domain, rest sourced from reference TRBV7-3 and TRBJ2-2, is GAGVSQTPSNKVTEKGKYVELRCDPISGHTALYWYRQSLGQGPEFLIYFQGTGAADDSGLPNDRFFAVRPEGSVSTLKIQRTERGDSAVYLCASSLTPAYAGELFFGEGSRLTVL.

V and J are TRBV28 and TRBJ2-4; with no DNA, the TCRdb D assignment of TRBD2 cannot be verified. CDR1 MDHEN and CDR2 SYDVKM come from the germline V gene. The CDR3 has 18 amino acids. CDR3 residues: CASSLSGLAGGPGNIQYF.

CDR3 loop: CASSISGLAKNIQYF. This chain connects TRBV6-1 to TRBJ2-4; TCRdb selects TRBD2, and the lack of DNA leaves this call unchecked. CDR3 length equals 15 residues. Germline assignment: CDR1 MNHNS and CDR2 SASEGT.

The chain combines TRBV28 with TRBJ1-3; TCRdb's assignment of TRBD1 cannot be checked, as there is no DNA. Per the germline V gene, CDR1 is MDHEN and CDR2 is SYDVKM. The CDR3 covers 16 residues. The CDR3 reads CASSIPRENSGNTIYF.

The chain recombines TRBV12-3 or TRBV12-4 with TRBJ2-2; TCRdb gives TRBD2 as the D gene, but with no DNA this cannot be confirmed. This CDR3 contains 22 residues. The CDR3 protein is CASSFMPIRGLAGVQGAGELFF.

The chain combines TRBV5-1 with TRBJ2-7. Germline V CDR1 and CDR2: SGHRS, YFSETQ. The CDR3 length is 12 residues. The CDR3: CASSEKLYEQYF.

CDR3 in amino acids: CSVVIDRGFTEAFF. This rearrangement joins TRBV29-1 to TRBJ1-1; TCRdb designates TRBD1, a call that cannot be tested without DNA. The V gene's germline CDR1 is SQVTM and CDR2 ANQGSEA. The CDR3 has 14 amino acids.

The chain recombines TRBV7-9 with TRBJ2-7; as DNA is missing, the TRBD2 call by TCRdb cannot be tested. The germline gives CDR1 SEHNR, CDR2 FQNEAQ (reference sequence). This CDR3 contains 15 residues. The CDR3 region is CASSLASGIAHEQYF. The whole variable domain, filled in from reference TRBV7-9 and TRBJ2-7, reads DTGVSQNPRHKITKRGQNVTFRCDPISEHNRLYWYRQTLGQGPEFLTYFQNEAQLEKSRLLSDRFSAERPKGSFSTLEIQRTEQGDSAMYLCASSLASGIAHEQYFGPGTRLTVT.

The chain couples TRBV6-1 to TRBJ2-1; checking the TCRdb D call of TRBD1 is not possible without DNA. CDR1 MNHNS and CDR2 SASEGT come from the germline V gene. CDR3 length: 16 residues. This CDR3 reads CASSDYGTGAKNEQFF.

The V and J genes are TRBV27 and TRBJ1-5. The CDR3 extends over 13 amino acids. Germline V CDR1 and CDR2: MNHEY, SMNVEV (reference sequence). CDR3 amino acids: CASSLWVNQPQHF.

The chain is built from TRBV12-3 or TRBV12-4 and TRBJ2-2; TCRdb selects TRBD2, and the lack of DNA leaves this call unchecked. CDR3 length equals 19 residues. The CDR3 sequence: CASSSSPASSGGFPGELFF.

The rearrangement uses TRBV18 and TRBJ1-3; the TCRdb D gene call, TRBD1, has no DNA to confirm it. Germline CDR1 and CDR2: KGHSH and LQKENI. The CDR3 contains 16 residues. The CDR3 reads CASSRDRGFAGNTIYF.

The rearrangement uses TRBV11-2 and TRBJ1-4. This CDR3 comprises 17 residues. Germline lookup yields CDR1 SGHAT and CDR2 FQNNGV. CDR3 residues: CASSLDADRSTNEKLFF.

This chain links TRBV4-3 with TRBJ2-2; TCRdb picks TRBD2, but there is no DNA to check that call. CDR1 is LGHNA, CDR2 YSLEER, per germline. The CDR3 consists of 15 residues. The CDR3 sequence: CASRTGLAHTGELFF.

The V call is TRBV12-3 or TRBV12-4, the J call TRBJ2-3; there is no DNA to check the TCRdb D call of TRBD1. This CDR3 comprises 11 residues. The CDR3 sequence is CASSLVRGQYF.

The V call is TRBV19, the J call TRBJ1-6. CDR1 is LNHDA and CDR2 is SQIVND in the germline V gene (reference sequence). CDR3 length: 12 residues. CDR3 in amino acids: CASRPQGSPLHF.

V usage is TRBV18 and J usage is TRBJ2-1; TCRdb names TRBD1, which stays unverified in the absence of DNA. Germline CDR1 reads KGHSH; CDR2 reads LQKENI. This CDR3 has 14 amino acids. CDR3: CASSPRRGWHEQFF.

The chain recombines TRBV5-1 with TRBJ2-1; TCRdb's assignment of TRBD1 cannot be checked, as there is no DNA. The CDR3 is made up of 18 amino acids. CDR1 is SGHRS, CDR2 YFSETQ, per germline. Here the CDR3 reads CASSLRVTGGLVSNEQFF.